A single T cell receptor (beta chain) is shown here with its context. What it binds is unknown. A much larger clonotype is one base distant, so this may be a read error. The record originates from a study of breast tumors, draining lymph nodes, adjacent tissues. Study-level results: The lymph node origin of tumor T cells was framed as consistent with a hypothesis, not demonstrated. Tumors had less TCR diversity than lymph nodes, more than nontumor tissue. Compared with basal-like, luminal-like tumors shared significantly more repertoire with nontumor tissue.

Samples came from axillary lymph nodes draining the breast cancer. Germline-derived CDR1 and CDR2 are GTSNPN and SVGIG (reference sequence). The CDR3 sequence is 14 residues long. TCRdb redid the calling of the multiplex PCR reads with MiXCR, one entry per CDR3 protein. This table holds roughly 100,000 distinct CDR3 sequences, 30% found once. This chain connects TRBV30 to TRBJ2-1; 10 positions match TRBD2. What was sequenced was axillary lymph node tissue. The receptor was derived from a female donor with breast cancer. Some clones in this sample may be carry-over from other donors' samples. The CDR3 loop is CAWTSGSSCNEQFF. The CDR3 nucleotides are TGTGCCTGGACTAGCGGGAGCTCCTGCAATGAGCAGTTCTTC.